The TCR beta chain described here comes from a study of cytomegalovirus exposure and HLA in healthy donors. J lost 5 bases, V lost 2 bases, and 5 bases had no gene match. This CDR3 has 16 residues. Germline-derived CDR1 and CDR2 are MNHEY and SMNVEV (reference sequence). Only in-frame clones appear in the TCRdb table, and some are missing; sequencing was by immunoSEQ multiplex PCR. Here the sample spans about 130,000 clones, 85% to 95% being singletons. These donors were members of the approximately 120-subject validation cohort, a group separate from the roughly 670-subject first cohort. The genes are TRBV27 and TRBJ2-1; 11 bases map to TRBD2. The specimen sequenced was PBMCs. This sequence was found in a man between 18 and 35 years old in good health and CMV-seropositive. The CDR3 protein is CASSLRLTSGNNEQFF. CDR3 DNA: TGTGCCAGCAGTTTACGGTTGACTAGCGGGAACAATGAGCAGTTCTTC.